This TCR beta chain was sequenced in a study of breast tumors, draining lymph nodes, adjacent tissues. This CDR3 spans 16 amino acids. Per the germline V gene, CDR1 is LNHDA and CDR2 is SQIVND (reference sequence). Breast cancer patients provided tissue from their axillary draining lymph nodes. Turning to this clonotype: An end of the junction differs from the germline gene, which may be a read error.

TCRdb redid the calling of the multiplex PCR reads with MiXCR, one entry per CDR3 protein. The repertoire holds approximately 100,000 distinct CDR3 sequences, with 30% as singletons. This TCR derives from a female donor with breast cancer. Some clones in this sample may be carry-over from other donors' samples. The sequenced material came from axillary lymph node tissue. This chain joins TRBV19 and TRBJ2-2, with 9 bases matching TRBD1. The CDR3 DNA reads TGTGCCAGTAGTGCGTACTCGACAGGGGGGTACCGGGGAGCTGTTTTT. It encodes CASSAYSTGGYRGAVF.